The 6 T cell receptor beta chains reported below all come from one sample, sequenced in a study of cytomegalovirus exposure and HLA in healthy donors. Measured with immunoSEQ multiplex PCR; TCRdb has only the in-frame clones, and not every one. The sample gives approximately 82,000 clones, 85% to 95% of which show up once; approximately 0.69% is in the top ten. The sample was PBMCs. These receptor sequences come from a man younger than 35 in good health and CMV-seronegative.

V and J are TRBV2 and TRBJ1-2; D unresolved. The CDR3 extends over 15 amino acids. The germline V and J ends were trimmed by 5 bases and 6 bases, with 19 bases remaining between them. Looked up from germline, CDR1 is SNHLY and CDR2 is FYNNEI. CDR3 region: CASSSIFDTPHGYTF. The CDR3 DNA reads TGTGCCAGCAGTTCCATATTTGACACTCCCCATGGCTACACCTTC.

The V call is TRBV19, the J call TRBJ1-6; D is undetermined. Germline V gene lookup returns CDR1 LNHDA and CDR2 SQIVND (reference sequence). V lost 7 bases and J lost 5, with 9 bases in between. The CDR3 is made up of 13 amino acids. The CDR3: CASTDGDNSPLHF. DNA of the CDR3: TGTGCCAGTACAGACGGGGATAATTCACCCCTCCACTTT.

The chain recombines TRBV15 with TRBJ1-5; maybe TRBD1 (5 bases). The germline V gene has CDR1 LNHNV and CDR2 YYDKDF (reference sequence). The CDR3 has 16 residues. V lost 1 base and J lost 5, with 15 bases in between. The CDR3 sequence is CATSRVGQGWDQPQHF. DNA for the CDR3: TGTGCCACCAGCAGAGTAGGGCAGGGTTGGGATCAGCCCCAGCATTTT. Filled out from reference TRBV15 and TRBJ1-5, the complete variable domain reads DAMVIQNPRYQVTQFGKPVTLSCSQTLNHNVMYWYQQKSSQAPKLLFHYYDKDFNNEADTPDNFQSRRPNTSFCFLDIRSPGLGDTAMYLCATSRVGQGWDQPQHFGDGTRLSIL.

This clone appeared a few times. This chain links TRBV5-1 with TRBJ2-7, with TRBD2 as a possible D gene (5 bases). The CDR3 consists of 16 residues. The germline V and J ends were trimmed by 1 base and 3 bases, with 17 bases remaining between them. Looked up from germline, CDR1 is SGHRS and CDR2 is YFSETQ. The CDR3 DNA sequence: TGCGCCAGCAGCTTGTTCTGGTCCGGCGAGGGCTACGAGCAGTACTTC. Amino acid sequence: CASSLFWSGEGYEQYF.

The gene calls are TRBV6-5 and TRBJ1-3; tentative D call: TRBD1 (5 bases). This CDR3 spans 14 amino acids. Germline CDR1 is MNHEY and CDR2 is SVGAGI. V dropped 7 bases and J dropped 3 bases, with 13 bases sitting between them. The CDR3 DNA follows: TGTGCCAGCACCCACCAAGGGGTTGGAAACACCATATATTTT. Translation gives CASTHQGVGNTIYF.

The chain employs TRBV18 and TRBJ2-3; weak D call: TRBD2 (5 bases). The germline CDR1 and CDR2 sequences are KGHSH and LQKENI. V lost 0 bases and J lost 6, with 7 bases in between. This CDR3 region has 13 residues. CDR3 sequence: CASSPPRGDTQYF. As DNA, the CDR3 is TGTGCCAGCTCACCACCGAGAGGGGATACGCAGTATTTT.